What follows are 12 T cell receptor beta chains derived from one specimen sequenced in a study of memory CD4+ T cells and cytomegalovirus serostatus. Measured with immunoSEQ multiplex PCR; TCRdb has only the in-frame clones, and not every one. Here the sample spans tens of thousands of clones, roughly 85% being singletons. The sort gate was single viable CD3+CD4+CD8-CD45RO+ cells for memory CD4+ T cells. The sequencing input was memory CD4+ T cells from blood. These receptors originate from an adult in good health and CMV-seronegative. Some clones in this sample may be carry-over from other donors' samples.

This rearrangement joins TRBV18 to TRBJ2-7, with 14 positions matching TRBD2. After removal of 6 bases from V and 3 bases from J, the junction contained 4 bases not matched to a gene. This CDR3 comprises 15 residues. Germline assignment: CDR1 KGHSH and CDR2 LQKENI. Here the CDR3 reads CASSGGTSGSYEQYF. CDR3 sequence (DNA): TGTGCCAGCTCGGGTGGGACTAGCGGGAGCTACGAGCAGTACTTC. The full variable domain, in which reference TRBV18 and TRBJ2-7 provide the parts outside the CDR3, is NAGVMQNPRHLVRRRGQEARLRCSPMKGHSHVYWYRQLPEEGLKFMVYLQKENIIDESGMPKERFSAEFPKEGPSILRIQQVVRGDSAAYFCASSGGTSGSYEQYFGPGTRLTVT.

This sequence joins TRBV7-3 and TRBJ2-1; tentatively, D is TRBD1 or TRBD2 (5 bases each). Deletions cut 5 bases from V and 6 bases from J, with 20 bases between. Germline-derived CDR1 and CDR2 are SGHTA and FQGTGA. The CDR3 consists of 16 residues. The CDR3 nucleotides read TGTGCCAGCAGCGACCAGCCGGGGACCAGAGGCAATGAGCAGTTCTTC. Protein sequence: CASSDQPGTRGNEQFF.

This clone appeared once. The genes are TRBV28 and TRBJ1-2; D unresolved. The CDR3 is made up of 14 amino acids. Trimming removed 6 bases from V and 4 bases from J, with 15 bases in between. Germline V CDR1 and CDR2: MDHEN, SYDVKM. Here the CDR3 DNA reads TGTGCCAGCAGCCGAATCGGAGTTATCTATGGCTACACCTTC. Translation: CASSRIGVIYGYTF.

This clone was counted a few times. The CDR3 nucleotides read TGTGCCAGCAGCATAATAAGCGGGGCCGAGCAGTTCTTC. As protein: CASSIISGAEQFF. The chain joins TRBV9 to TRBJ2-1; 7 nucleotides match TRBD2. This CDR3 contains 13 residues. V was pared by 4 bases and J by 10 bases, with 8 bases of the junction left unmatched. Germline V gene lookup returns CDR1 SGDLS and CDR2 YYNGEE.

This chain links TRBV27 with TRBJ2-2; D call uncertain. This CDR3 spans 12 amino acids. Germline V gene lookup returns CDR1 MNHEY and CDR2 SMNVEV (reference sequence). Between the trimmed V and J ends, which lost 4 bases and 8 bases, there was a span of 8 bases. The CDR3 spells CASSSPLGELFF. The DNA of the CDR3 is TGTGCCAGCAGTTCTCCTCTTGGGGAGCTGTTTTTT.

The genes are TRBV20-1 and TRBJ2-5; D perhaps matches TRBD2 (5 bases). The CDR3 length is 10 residues. The germline V gene encodes CDR1 DFQATT and CDR2 SNEGSKA (reference sequence). V was pared by 5 bases and J by 13 bases, with 14 bases between. CDR3 in DNA: TGCAGTGCTGGGGAGAGACATCCGTACTTC. Residues: CSAGERHPYF.

In its sample, this clone was seen once. The rearrangement joins TRBV28 to TRBJ2-1, with TRBD1 matching over 9 bases. The CDR3 consists of 15 residues. The V gene's germline CDR1 is MDHEN and CDR2 SYDVKM. J was trimmed by 10 bases and V by 5 bases; bases with no gene match: 12. The CDR3 DNA reads TGTGCCAGCAGTCGCCGGGACAGGGACCTTGGAGAGCAGTTCTTC. This encodes CASSRRDRDLGEQFF.

The sample holds a few counts of this clone. The genes are TRBV30 and TRBJ1-6, with D hard to call. The germline V gene encodes CDR1 GTSNPN and CDR2 SVGIG (reference sequence). Trimming took 4 bases from V and 0 from J, leaving 7 bases between them. The length of the CDR3 is 14 residues. The CDR3 DNA reads as TGTGCCTGGACGGTGAGCTCCTATAATTCACCCCTCCACTTT. Its protein is CAWTVSSYNSPLHF. Drawing the rest from reference TRBV30 and TRBJ1-6, the complete variable domain is SQTIHQWPATLVQPVGSPLSLECTVEGTSNPNLYWYRQAAGRGLQLLFYSVGIGQISSEVPQNLSASRPQDRQFILSSKKLLLSDSGFYLCAWTVSSYNSPLHFGNGTRLTVT.

The V and J genes are TRBV2 and TRBJ1-2; D not resolved. V was cut by 1 base and J by 4 bases, with 7 bases left in between. The germline gives CDR1 SNHLY, CDR2 FYNNEI. This CDR3 is 13 amino acids long. CDR3: CASSEDNLYGYTF. CDR3 nucleotides: TGTGCCAGCAGTGAAGACAACCTCTATGGCTACACCTTC.

The genes are TRBV5-8 and TRBJ2-1; D is possibly TRBD1 (5 bases). The germline V gene encodes CDR1 SGHTS and CDR2 YDEGEE. The V and J ends lost 2 bases and 3 bases respectively, with 12 bases between them. The length of the CDR3 is 15 residues. CDR3 region: CASSLGAGNYNEQFF. CDR3 DNA: TGTGCCAGCAGCTTAGGGGCAGGAAACTACAATGAGCAGTTCTTC.

V and J are TRBV18 and TRBJ2-5, with D possibly TRBD1 on 5 matching bases. CDR3 length: 14 amino acids. CDR1 and CDR2 from the germline V gene are KGHSH and LQKENI. Deletions cut 3 bases from V and 2 bases from J, with 10 bases between. This CDR3 reads CASSPVAGQETQYF. As DNA, the CDR3 is TGTGCCAGCTCACCCGTGGCAGGGCAAGAGACCCAGTACTTC. Filled out from reference TRBV18 and TRBJ2-5, the complete variable domain reads NAGVMQNPRHLVRRRGQEARLRCSPMKGHSHVYWYRQLPEEGLKFMVYLQKENIIDESGMPKERFSAEFPKEGPSILRIQQVVRGDSAAYFCASSPVAGQETQYFGPGTRLLVL.

This chain joins TRBV6-5 and TRBJ2-1, with 8 bases fitting TRBD1. Unmatched junction bases numbered 7, after V lost 0 bases and J lost 6 bases. Germline V lookup: CDR1 MNHEY, CDR2 SVGAGI. This CDR3 spans 16 amino acids. Here the CDR3 reads CASSYSRTGWINEQFF. CDR3 bases: TGTGCCAGCAGTTACTCAAGGACAGGGTGGATCAATGAGCAGTTCTTC.